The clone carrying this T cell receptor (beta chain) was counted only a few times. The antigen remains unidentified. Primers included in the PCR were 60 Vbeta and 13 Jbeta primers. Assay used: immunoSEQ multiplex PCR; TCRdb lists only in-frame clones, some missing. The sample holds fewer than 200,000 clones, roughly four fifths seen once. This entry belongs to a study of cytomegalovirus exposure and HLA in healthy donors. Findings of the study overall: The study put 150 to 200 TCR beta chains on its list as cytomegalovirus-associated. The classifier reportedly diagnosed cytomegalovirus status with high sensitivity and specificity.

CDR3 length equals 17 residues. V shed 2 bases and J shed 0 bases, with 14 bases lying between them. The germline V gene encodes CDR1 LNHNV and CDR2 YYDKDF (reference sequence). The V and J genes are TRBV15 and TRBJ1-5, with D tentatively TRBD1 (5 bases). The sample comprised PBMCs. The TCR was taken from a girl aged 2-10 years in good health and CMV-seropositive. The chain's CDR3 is CATSRIQGGFSNQPQHF. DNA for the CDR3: TGTGCCACCAGCAGAATTCAGGGTGGTTTTAGCAATCAGCCCCAGCATTTT.